The entry below describes one T cell receptor beta chain. The CDR3 covers 15 residues. Germline V gives CDR1 SGHTA, CDR2 FQGNSA. Trimming shortened V by 1 base and J by 3 bases, and 13 bases separated the two germline ends. The data originate from a study of control samples from healthy donors and cancer patients. Assay: immunoSEQ multiplex PCR; the TCRdb copy retains only in-frame clones and omits some. Of approximately 170,000 clones listed, 80% to 95% are singletons. This receptor was taken from a woman younger than 45 in good health. The source material was blood. J is TRBJ2-7 and V is TRBV7-2; tentatively, D is TRBD1 or TRBD2 (6 bases each). For the CDR3, the DNA is TGTGCCAGCAGCTTAGAACTAGGGGGGTACTACGAGCAGTACTTC. Translation gives CASSLELGGYYEQYF.